This passage covers 27 T cell receptor beta chains from one sample sequenced in a study of blood T cells in healthy people across ages (dated by TCRdb to between 2014 and 2017). Preparation of the library involved 5' RACE. A second PCR of about 7 to 12 cycles was run with a J-beta primer mix and a sample-barcoded 5' primer. TCRdb reran the public reads through fastp at Q25 and MiXCR, keeping productive beta chains. CDR3 protein duplicates are merged, each entry listing the most common genes and DNA. The sample table shows approximately 1,700,000 distinct CDR3 sequences, and about two fifths are seen once. Of the sample, roughly 23% falls within the top ten clones. Sequencing input: blood. Receptors originate from a human donor in good health.

The chain is built from TRBV5-6 and TRBJ2-7; maybe TRBD1 (5 bases). Trimming cost V 1 base and J 4 bases, with 18 bases left between them. This CDR3 comprises 16 residues. The V gene's germline CDR1 is SGHDT and CDR2 YYEEEE. The CDR3 nucleotides are TGTGCCAGCAGCTTGAACCCGCGGACACTTCTTTACGAGCAGTACTTC. Amino acids: CASSLNPRTLLYEQYF.

In DNA, the CDR3 is TGCGCCAGCAGCCAGGGACAGGAAAACATTCAGTACTTC. It is translated as CASSQGQENIQYF. The chain employs TRBV4-1 and TRBJ2-4; 8 bases fit TRBD1. J was trimmed by 5 bases and V by 3 bases; bases with no gene match: 0. This CDR3 region has 13 residues. Germline CDR1 MGHRA, CDR2 YSYEKL.

The chain uses TRBV16 and TRBJ2-5; 11 positions match TRBD1. The better agreement between TRBJ2-7 and the DNA end casts doubt on the J call. Per germline, CDR1 KGHSY and CDR2 FQNENV. The CDR3 totals 16 residues. The CDR3 coding sequence is TGTGCCAGCAGCCAATTGGGGACAGGGGGATTGTACGAGCAGTACTTC. The encoded protein is CASSQLGTGGLYEQYF.

This chain links TRBV5-4 with TRBJ1-1, with 7 bases identical to TRBD1. V gave up 4 bases and J gave up 1 base; unmatched junction bases: 7. Per germline, CDR1 SGHNT and CDR2 YYREEE (reference sequence). This CDR3 region has 15 residues. In DNA form, the CDR3 reads TGTGCCAGCAGCCCTGGGGGGACAGAGAACACTGAAGCTTTCTTT. It translates to CASSPGGTENTEAFF.

This chain connects TRBV20-1 to TRBJ2-7; the D gene is possibly TRBD2 (6 bases). This CDR3 is 16 amino acids long. Trimming took 0 bases from V and 0 from J, leaving 15 bases between them. Germline CDR1 DFQATT, CDR2 SNEGSKA (reference sequence). Written as DNA, the CDR3 is TGCAGTGCTAGAGACGGAGAGGAGGGGATCTCCTACGAGCAGTACTTC. This codes for CSARDGEEGISYEQYF.

The chain joins TRBV4-2 to TRBJ1-2, with 8 bases lining up with TRBD1. CDR1 is LGHNA and CDR2 is YNFKEQ in the germline V gene. The junction had 9 bases not matched to a gene; V was cut back by 0 bases and J by 3 bases. The CDR3 totals 17 residues. CDR3 loop: CASSQDYGQGPDYGYTF. The CDR3 DNA reads TGTGCCAGCAGCCAAGATTATGGACAGGGACCTGACTATGGCTACACCTTC.

As regards this clonotype: Compared with germline, one end of the junction differs, possibly owing to a read error. The rearrangement uses TRBV30 and TRBJ1-1; tentatively, D is TRBD1 (5 bases). This CDR3 contains 15 residues. The germline V gene has CDR1 GTSNPN and CDR2 SVGIG (reference sequence). CDR3 bases: TGTGCCTGGAGTCCTAGGGGCAGGTTGAATACTGAAGCTTTCTTT. It specifies CAWSPRGRLNTEAFF.

This chain's CDR3 is CASSTLTGGAYGYTF. The CDR3 DNA reads as TGTGCCAGCAGTACCTTGACAGGGGGCGCGTATGGCTACACCTTC. V usage is TRBV12-3 or TRBV12-4 and J usage is TRBJ1-2, with 10 bases fitting TRBD1. Trimming cost V 5 bases and J 5 bases; bases outside gene matches: 8. The CDR3 consists of 15 residues.

The chain is built from TRBV7-2 and TRBJ2-7; 8 bases align to TRBD2. J lost 3 bases, V lost 5 bases, and 9 bases had no gene match. The germline V gene has CDR1 SGHTA and CDR2 FQGNSA. The CDR3 has 15 residues. CDR3 coding DNA: TGTGCCAGCAGCCCTCGCGGCGGGGGGCTCTACGAGCAGTACTTC. Its translation is CASSPRGGGLYEQYF.

The chain couples TRBV7-2 to TRBJ1-2; TRBD1 aligns across 9 bases. Germline V gives CDR1 SGHTA, CDR2 FQGNSA. V shed 5 bases, J shed 7 bases, and the junction held 8 bases outside the gene matches. The CDR3 sequence is 14 residues long. CDR3 bases: TGTGCCAGCAGCCTACTACAGGGGGCCATTGGCTACACCTTC. As protein: CASSLLQGAIGYTF.

This clonotype was picked up one time. The CDR3 DNA is TGTGCCAGCAGCGGGGCGGGACAGGGGTCCCACGAGCAGTACTTC. This translates into CASSGAGQGSHEQYF. The chain joins TRBV5-6 to TRBJ2-5; 10 nucleotides match TRBD1. The assigned J gene may be wrong: the sequence end matches TRBJ2-7 better. This CDR3 is 15 amino acids long. Germline V CDR1 and CDR2: SGHDT, YYEEEE.

This clonotype was seen only a few times. This chain uses TRBV12-3 or TRBV12-4 with TRBJ2-7; weak D call: TRBD2 (6 bases). The CDR3 length is 13 residues. The ends were cut back, 3 bases at V and 6 bases at J, with 12 bases in the middle. CDR3 nucleotides: TGTGCCAGCAGTTTTGTTGTGGGAGGCGAGCAGTACTTC. The encoded protein is CASSFVVGGEQYF.

At least ten counts were recorded for this clonotype. A junction end diverges from the germline sequence, so it may reflect a read error. The genes are TRBV5-1 and TRBJ2-3; D not resolved. The CDR3 spans 14 residues. The germline gives CDR1 SGHRS, CDR2 YFSETQ. CDR3 loop: CASSLGRNTDTQYF. CDR3 nucleotide sequence: TGTGCCAGCAGCTTAGGACGAAACACAGATACGCAGTATTTT.

The chain couples TRBV5-1 to TRBJ1-2, with TRBD1 identical over 9 bases. J gave up 4 bases and V 3 bases, and 4 bases lay outside the gene matches. There are 14 residues in the CDR3. CDR1 is SGHRS and CDR2 is YFSETQ in the germline V gene. CDR3 in DNA: TGCGCCAGCAGCTGGAGGGACAGGGCCTATGGCTACACCTTC. Protein sequence: CASSWRDRAYGYTF.

In its sample, this clonotype was seen a few times. This chain uses TRBV7-9 with TRBJ1-4; no definite D call. Trimming pared 3 bases from V and 5 bases from J, leaving 13 bases between. The length of the CDR3 is 15 residues. Per germline, CDR1 SEHNR and CDR2 FQNEAQ (reference sequence). CDR3 nucleotides: TGTGCCAGCAGCTTCGGGGATCCCAGGAATGAAAAACTGTTTTTT. Translating gives CASSFGDPRNEKLFF.

This chain links TRBV6-5 with TRBJ1-6, with 7 nucleotides matching TRBD1. Germline CDR1 and CDR2: MNHEY and SVGAGI. V shed 0 bases and J 0 bases; nucleotides not matched to a gene: 8. This CDR3 spans 19 amino acids. In DNA form, the CDR3 reads TGTGCCAGCAGTTACTCGGCAGGGGGTTTGGGCTCCTATAATTCACCCCTCCACTTT. Its protein product is CASSYSAGGLGSYNSPLHF.

This clonotype was seen at least ten times. This chain connects TRBV5-1 to TRBJ2-7; 7 bases match TRBD1. CDR1 is SGHRS, CDR2 YFSETQ, per germline. V shed 2 bases, J shed 6 bases, and the junction held 5 bases outside the gene matches. The CDR3 spans 13 residues. CDR3: CASSLRTGSEQYF. CDR3 nucleotides: TGCGCCAGCAGCTTAAGGACAGGCAGCGAGCAGTACTTC. The variable domain in full, with the rest retrieved from reference TRBV5-1 and TRBJ2-7, is KAGVTQTPRYLIKTRGQQVTLSCSPISGHRSVSWYQQTPGQGLQFLFEYFSETQRNKGNFPGRFSGRQFSNSRSEMNVSTLELGDSALYLCASSLRTGSEQYFGPGTRLTVT.

The genes are TRBV7-2 and TRBJ2-7, with TRBD2 as a possible D gene (7 bases). This CDR3 is built from 15 residues. Per the germline V gene, CDR1 is SGHTA and CDR2 is FQGNSA. Trimming shortened V by 0 bases and J by 3 bases, and 12 bases separated the two germline ends. The CDR3 spells CASSLASRGGYEQYF. For the CDR3, the DNA is TGTGCCAGCAGCTTAGCTTCAAGGGGGGGCTACGAGCAGTACTTC.

This clonotype was counted once. The CDR3 protein is CASSMESGPGTEAFF. The CDR3 coding sequence is TGTGCCAGCAGCATGGAGTCCGGGCCCGGGACTGAAGCTTTCTTT. The genes are TRBV7-9 and TRBJ1-1; no definite D call. V lost 5 bases to trimming and J lost 5 bases, with 18 bases between them. The CDR3 is made up of 15 amino acids. Germline loops: CDR1 SEHNR, CDR2 FQNEAQ (reference sequence).

With respect to this clonotype: The junction departs from the called germline gene at one end, perhaps through a read error. The rearrangement joins TRBV12-3 or TRBV12-4 to TRBJ1-4, with 7 bases fitting TRBD1. This CDR3 region has 12 residues. CDR3 nucleotide sequence: TGTGCCGGCAGACAGGGTGATGGAAAACTGTTTTTT. Translating it yields CAGRQGDGKLFF.

This clonotype showed up just a few times. The V call is TRBV7-9, the J call TRBJ2-1, with D unresolved. Trimming removed 3 bases from V and 9 bases from J, with 9 bases in between. The germline CDR1 and CDR2 sequences are SEHNR and FQNEAQ (reference sequence). This CDR3 contains 12 residues. CDR3 DNA sequence: TGTGCCAGCAGCTTCGACGGTGGTGAGCAGTTCTTC. Protein product: CASSFDGGEQFF.

V is TRBV28 and J is TRBJ1-4; unclear D gene. The CDR3 runs 17 residues. The V and J ends lost 5 bases and 5 bases respectively, with 21 bases between them. From germline, CDR1 is MDHEN and CDR2 SYDVKM. The CDR3 DNA sequence: TGTGCCAGCAGTGACGTCCGCCAGACACCCAACAATGAAAAACTGTTTTTT. It encodes CASSDVRQTPNNEKLFF.

In its sample, this clonotype was seen a few times. The chain joins TRBV29-1 to TRBJ1-6; 7 positions agree with TRBD1. The length of the CDR3 is 13 residues. Germline V gene sequence: CDR1 SQVTM, CDR2 ANQGSEA. With V trimmed by 4 bases and J by 9 bases, 6 bases remained unmatched. The CDR3 DNA reads as TGCAGCGTTGGGGACAGCGGGTTTTCACCCCTCCACTTT. Amino acid sequence: CSVGDSGFSPLHF.

V is TRBV6-5 and J is TRBJ2-7, with D perhaps TRBD1 (6 bases). The length of the CDR3 is 13 residues. V dropped 5 bases and J dropped 3 bases, with 11 bases sitting between them. In germline, CDR1 is MNHEY, CDR2 SVGAGI. The CDR3 here is CASSRTGYYEQYF. The CDR3 bases are TGTGCCAGCAGTCGCACAGGGTACTACGAGCAGTACTTC.

In its sample, this clonotype was seen many times. A read error may account for a junction end that differs from germline. This chain uses TRBV5-1 with TRBJ2-3; D is perhaps TRBD1 (5 bases). The CDR3 runs 13 residues. Germline V gives CDR1 SGHRS, CDR2 YFSETQ. CDR3 DNA sequence: TGTGCCAGCAGTTGGGGCTCCACAGATACGCAGTATTTT. It is translated as CASSWGSTDTQYF. Combining the CDR3 with reference TRBV5-1 and TRBJ2-3 gives the whole variable domain KAGVTQTPRYLIKTRGQQVTLSCSPISGHRSVSWYQQTPGQGLQFLFEYFSETQRNKGNFPGRFSGRQFSNSRSEMNVSTLELGDSALYLCASSWGSTDTQYFGPGTRLTVL.

The rearrangement joins TRBV11-3 to TRBJ2-1; 13 bases align to TRBD2. After removal of 4 bases from V and 9 bases from J, the junction contained 6 bases not matched to a gene. The germline V gene has CDR1 SGHNT and CDR2 YENEEA. The CDR3 sequence is 15 residues long. CDR3 in DNA: TGTGCCAGCAGCTCCGGGACTAGCGGGGACGGTGAGCAGTTCTTC. This gives the protein CASSSGTSGDGEQFF. The variable domain in full, with the rest retrieved from reference TRBV11-3 and TRBJ2-1, is EAGVVQSPRYKIIEKKQPVAFWCNPISGHNTLYWYLQNLGQGPELLIRYENEEAVDDSQLPKDRFSAERLKGVDSTLKIQPAELGDSAVYLCASSSGTSGDGEQFFGPGTRLTVL.

This chain connects TRBV20-1 to TRBJ2-1, with TRBD1 identical over 7 bases. This CDR3 region has 13 residues. The ends lost 3 bases at V and 5 bases at J; junction bases unmatched: 4. Germline V gene data show CDR1 as DFQATT and CDR2 as SNEGSKA (reference sequence). The CDR3, as DNA: TGCAGTGCTAGTAGGGACAGTAACAATGAGCAGTTCTTC. Encoded protein: CSASRDSNNEQFF.